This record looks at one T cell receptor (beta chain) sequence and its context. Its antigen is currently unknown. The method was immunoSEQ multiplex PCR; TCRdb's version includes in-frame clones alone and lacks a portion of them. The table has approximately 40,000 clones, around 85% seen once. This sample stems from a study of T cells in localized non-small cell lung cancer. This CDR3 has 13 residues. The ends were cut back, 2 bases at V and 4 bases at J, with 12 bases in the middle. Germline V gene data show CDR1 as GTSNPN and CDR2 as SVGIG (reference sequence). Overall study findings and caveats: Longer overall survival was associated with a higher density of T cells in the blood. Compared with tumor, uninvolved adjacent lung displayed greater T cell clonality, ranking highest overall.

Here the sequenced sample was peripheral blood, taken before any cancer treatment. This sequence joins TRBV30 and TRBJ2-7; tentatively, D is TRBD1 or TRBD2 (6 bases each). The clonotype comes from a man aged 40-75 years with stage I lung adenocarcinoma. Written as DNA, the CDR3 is TGTGCCTGGAGTAGGGGGGAGCTTTACGAGCAGTACTTC. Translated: CAWSRGELYEQYF.